Listed here is a single TCR beta chain. Its antigen is currently unknown. The protocol was immunoSEQ multiplex PCR, while the TCRdb copy is restricted to in-frame clones and leaves out a portion. The top ten clones hold around 1.5% of a sample with 980,000 or so clones, approximately 80% of them seen once. The record originates from a study of shared clonotypes between healthy human individuals. CD45RA-negative memory and CD45RA+ naive subsets were split from the CD4+ cells. Germline CDR1 reads LGHNT; CDR2 reads FRNRAP. The CDR3 extends over 14 amino acids. V lost 5 bases, J lost 3 bases, and 11 bases lay in between. Overall study findings and caveats: The study found 4.5% to 6% of naive CD4 clonotypes shared across four donors.

What was sequenced was memory CD4+ T cells sorted from blood. Subset here: CD45RA-negative fraction. The clonotype was recovered from a man aged 18 to 30 in good health. J is TRBJ2-1 and V is TRBV12-5, with TRBD1 as a possible D gene (6 bases). DNA for the CDR3: TGTGCTAGTGGTGGTGGACAGATCTACAATGAGCAGTTCTTC. Translating gives CASGGGQIYNEQFF.